The 6 T cell receptor beta chains given below trace back to one sample, sequenced in a study of Ad26.COV2.S vaccination and SARS-CoV-2 variants. Assay: immunoSEQ multiplex PCR; the TCRdb copy retains only in-frame clones and omits some. The sample shows about 420,000 clones, approximately 90% of them seen only once. Treatment in this sample: approximately 18 received Ad26.COV2.S at low or high dose, single or two shots; five or six received placebo; per-sample allocation not given. Following the first vaccine or placebo injection, samples were taken on day 63. This specimen consisted of peripheral blood, obtained in a trial of Ad26.COV2.S vaccine versus placebo. Receptors were obtained from a person aged 18-60 years who received the Ad26.COV2.S COVID-19 vaccine or a placebo.

This chain connects TRBV30 to TRBJ1-2, with TRBD1 matching 9 bases. Losses at the gene ends were 7 bases for V and 4 bases for J; bases not matched to a gene: 7. Germline lookup yields CDR1 GTSNPN and CDR2 SVGIG (reference sequence). This CDR3 has 13 residues. The CDR3 is CASQDRGRYGYTF. CDR3 DNA sequence: TGTGCCTCCCAGGACAGGGGTCGCTATGGCTACACCTTC. The complete variable domain, with remaining parts taken from reference TRBV30 and TRBJ1-2, reads SQTIHQWPATLVQPVGSPLSLECTVEGTSNPNLYWYRQAAGRGLQLLFYSVGIGQISSEVPQNLSASRPQDRQFILSSKKLLLSDSGFYLCASQDRGRYGYTFGSGTRLTVV.

This chain uses TRBV4-3 with TRBJ2-2, with D possibly TRBD2 on 6 matching bases. The ends were cut back, 0 bases at V and 4 bases at J, with 15 bases in the middle. CDR1 LGHNA and CDR2 YSLEER come from the germline V gene. The CDR3 length is 17 residues. CDR3 protein: CASSQDRRGGATGELFF. The CDR3 bases are TGCGCCAGCAGCCAAGATCGGAGGGGAGGTGCCACCGGGGAGCTGTTTTTT.

The chain has TRBV9 and TRBJ2-3, with 9 positions matching TRBD1. The CDR3 is 18 amino acids. Unmatched junction bases numbered 17, after V lost 4 bases and J lost 5 bases. Germline V gene sequence: CDR1 SGDLS, CDR2 YYNGEE. CDR3 bases: TGTGCCAGCAGCTTCAGGCTTAAAAGGGGACAGGGCAGAGATACGCAGTATTTT. Its protein is CASSFRLKRGQGRDTQYF.

The rearrangement links TRBV5-4 to TRBJ2-5; 10 bases are a match to TRBD1. V gave up 3 bases and J gave up 3 bases; unmatched junction bases: 8. There are 16 residues in the CDR3. The germline V gene has CDR1 SGHNT and CDR2 YYREEE (reference sequence). The CDR3 DNA is TGTGCCAGCAGCTCGGGCGGGACAGGGGAGAAAGAGACCCAGTACTTC. Its protein product is CASSSGGTGEKETQYF.

This chain joins TRBV7-2 and TRBJ2-7; the match to TRBD1 covers 7 bases. This CDR3 is built from 14 residues. Germline trimming cut 4 bases from V and 2 bases from J; bases unmatched to any gene: 5. CDR1 is SGHTA, CDR2 FQGNSA, per germline. The CDR3 reads CASSSQGVPYEQYF. CDR3 DNA: TGTGCCAGCAGCTCCCAGGGGGTCCCCTACGAGCAGTACTTC.

This chain connects TRBV9 to TRBJ1-3; D possibly corresponds to TRBD1 (6 bases). V lost 3 bases, J lost 3 bases, and 10 bases lay in between. Germline loops: CDR1 SGDLS, CDR2 YYNGEE. There are 14 residues in the CDR3. The CDR3 DNA reads as TGTGCCAGCAGCGCTGGACAGCTTGGAAACACCATATATTTT. This gives the protein CASSAGQLGNTIYF.